This T cell receptor beta chain originates from a study of CD8 T cells in ankylosing spondylitis. Germline V gene data show CDR1 as LGHNA and CDR2 as YNFKEQ. This CDR3 spans 17 amino acids. With V trimmed by 0 bases and J by 1 base, 7 bases remained unmatched. MiXCR was run by TCRdb on the 5' RACE reads, yielding one entry per CDR3 protein. The sample has nearly 350,000 distinct CDR3 sequences, about 15% seen once. The receptor was isolated from a male donor with ankylosing spondylitis or in good health (not recorded which). Material for sequencing was blood, either unsorted or a sorted T cell fraction (not recorded which). The V call is TRBV4-2, the J call TRBJ2-5, with TRBD1 matching 8 bases. The CDR3 sequence is CASSQDEIRGRQETQYF. CDR3 DNA sequence: TGTGCCAGCAGCCAAGATGAAATCAGGGGGCGCCAAGAGACCCAGTACTTC.